Shown below are 8 T cell receptor beta chains from a single sample sequenced in a study of post-analysis software for immune sequencing data. The library was made from cDNA and included unique molecular identifiers. Via MiXCR, TCRdb re-called the PCR reads, giving one row per CDR3 protein. The sample carries 800,000 to 950,000 distinct CDR3 sequences, roughly half recorded once. Their antigens remain unidentified. Regarding the study as a whole: Higher frequency in patients than in controls was seen for roughly five TRBV segments, with TRBV5-6, TRBV5-1 and TRBV20-1 among them.

The specimen sequenced was blood. Receptors were obtained from a girl aged 10 to 17 with multiple sclerosis.

The chain combines TRBV20-1 with TRBJ2-7; a possible D gene is TRBD1 (6 bases). Germline V CDR1 and CDR2: DFQATT, SNEGSKA (reference sequence). Trimming pared 0 bases from V and 3 bases from J, leaving 15 bases between. This CDR3 contains 15 residues. CDR3 nucleotide sequence: TGCAGTGCTAGAGATCGCGGCAGAGGGGGCTACGAGCAGTACTTC. As protein: CSARDRGRGGYEQYF.

DNA of the CDR3: TGCGCCAGCAGCTTGGGGTCCTCCACCCGGGAGACCCAGTACTTC. Protein sequence: CASSLGSSTRETQYF. V and J are TRBV5-1 and TRBJ2-5, with D hard to call. Germline lookup yields CDR1 SGHRS and CDR2 YFSETQ. V was clipped by 0 bases and J by 5 bases, with 14 bases between them. There are 15 residues in the CDR3.

The CDR3 loop reads CSAKDVAGGTETQYF. In nucleotides, the CDR3 is TGCAGTGCTAAAGACGTAGCGGGAGGAACGGAGACCCAGTACTTC. The chain has TRBV20-1 and TRBJ2-5; 10 bases are a match to TRBD2. J lost 5 bases, V lost 4 bases, and 10 bases had no gene match. The length of the CDR3 is 15 residues. Germline V lookup: CDR1 DFQATT, CDR2 SNEGSKA (reference sequence).

This clonotype occurred once. V and J are TRBV20-1 and TRBJ2-7, with D maybe TRBD1 (6 bases). Trimming shortened V by 0 bases and J by 3 bases, and 18 bases separated the two germline ends. This CDR3 is 16 amino acids long. Germline assignment: CDR1 DFQATT and CDR2 SNEGSKA (reference sequence). In DNA, the CDR3 is TGCAGTGCTAGAGATCTGGGGGATAAGGACAGCTACGAGCAGTACTTC. This codes for CSARDLGDKDSYEQYF.

A word on this clonotype: The junction departs from the called germline gene at one end, perhaps through a read error. CDR3 nucleotides: TGTGCCAGCAGCGTAGCTACGGGGCGGGGAGGTGAGCAATTCTTC. Amino acid sequence: CASSVATGRGGEQFF. The J gene is TRBJ2-1, the V gene TRBV9; D is perhaps TRBD2 (6 bases). Per the germline V gene, CDR1 is SGDLS and CDR2 is YYNGEE. The CDR3 runs 15 residues.

This clonotype has more than one count but fewer than ten. This chain connects TRBV2 to TRBJ2-6; D is possibly TRBD2 (5 bases). The length of the CDR3 is 14 residues. V was cut by 8 bases and J by 2 bases, with 10 bases left in between. From germline, CDR1 is SNHLY and CDR2 FYNNEI. As DNA, the CDR3 is TGTGCCAGCCTGCGGGCCCCTGGGGCCAACGTCCTGACTTTC. Encoded protein: CASLRAPGANVLTF. Using reference TRBV2 and TRBJ2-6 for the parts outside the CDR3, the full variable domain is EPEVTQTPSHQVTQMGQEVILRCVPISNHLYFYWYRQILGQKVEFLVSFYNNEISEKSEIFDDQFSVERPDGSNFTLKIRSTKLEDSAMYFCASLRAPGANVLTFGAGSRLTVL.

This clonotype came up a few times. CDR3 loop: CASSLARTGGDEQYF. The DNA for the CDR3 is TGCGCCAGCAGCTTGGCACGGACAGGGGGCGACGAGCAGTACTTC. The chain is built from TRBV5-1 and TRBJ2-7; 11 bases map to TRBD1. Unmatched junction bases numbered 4, after V lost 0 bases and J lost 5 bases. Germline CDR1 reads SGHRS; CDR2 reads YFSETQ. This CDR3 is 15 amino acids long.

The rearrangement uses TRBV7-9 and TRBJ2-4; 11 nucleotides agree with TRBD2. The J call may be wrong; the DNA end is better matched by TRBJ2-7. CDR3 size: 17 residues. The germline V gene encodes CDR1 SEHNR and CDR2 FQNEAQ (reference sequence). In nucleotides, the CDR3 is TGTGCCAGCAGCCCCCCACCCCTAGCGGGGGGAACCTACGAGCAGTACTTC. It is translated as CASSPPPLAGGTYEQYF.